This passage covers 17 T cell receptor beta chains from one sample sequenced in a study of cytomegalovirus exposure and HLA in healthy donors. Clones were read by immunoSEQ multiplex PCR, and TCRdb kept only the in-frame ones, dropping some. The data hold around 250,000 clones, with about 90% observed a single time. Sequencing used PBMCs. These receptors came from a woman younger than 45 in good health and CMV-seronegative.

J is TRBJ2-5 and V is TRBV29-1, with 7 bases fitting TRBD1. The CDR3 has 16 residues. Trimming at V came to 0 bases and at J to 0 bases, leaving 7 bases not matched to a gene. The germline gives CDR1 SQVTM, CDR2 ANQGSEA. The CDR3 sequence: CSVEDRGTADQETQYF. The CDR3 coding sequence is TGCAGCGTTGAAGATAGGGGGACAGCGGACCAAGAGACCCAGTACTTC.

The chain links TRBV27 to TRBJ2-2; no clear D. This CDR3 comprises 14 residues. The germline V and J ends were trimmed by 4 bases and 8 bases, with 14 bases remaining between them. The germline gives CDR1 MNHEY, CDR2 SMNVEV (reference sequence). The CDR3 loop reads CASSSDPMGGELFF. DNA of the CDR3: TGTGCCAGCAGTTCGGATCCTATGGGGGGGGAGCTGTTTTTT.

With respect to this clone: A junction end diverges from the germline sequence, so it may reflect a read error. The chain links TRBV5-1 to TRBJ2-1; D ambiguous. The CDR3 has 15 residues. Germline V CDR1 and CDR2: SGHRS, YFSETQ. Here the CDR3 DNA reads TGCGCCAGCAGCGCTCCCGCCCGCTCCCACAATGAGCAGTTCTTC. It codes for CASSAPARSHNEQFF.

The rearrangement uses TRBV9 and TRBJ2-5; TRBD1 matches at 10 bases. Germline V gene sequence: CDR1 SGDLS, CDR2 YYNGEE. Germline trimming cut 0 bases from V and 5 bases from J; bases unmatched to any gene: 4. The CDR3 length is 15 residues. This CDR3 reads CASSVVDRGRETQYF. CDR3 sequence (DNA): TGTGCCAGCAGCGTAGTAGACAGGGGGCGGGAGACCCAGTACTTC. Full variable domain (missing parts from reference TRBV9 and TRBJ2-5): DSGVTQTPKHLITATGQRVTLRCSPRSGDLSVYWYQQSLDQGLQFLIQYYNGEERAKGNILERFSAQQFPDLHSELNLSSLELGDSALYFCASSVVDRGRETQYFGPGTRLLVL.

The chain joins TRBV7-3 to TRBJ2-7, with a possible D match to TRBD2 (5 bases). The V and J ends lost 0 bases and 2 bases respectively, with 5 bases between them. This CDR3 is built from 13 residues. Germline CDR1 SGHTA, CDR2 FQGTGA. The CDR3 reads CASSLTSAYEQYF. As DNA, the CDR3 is TGTGCCAGCAGCTTAACTAGCGCCTACGAGCAGTACTTC. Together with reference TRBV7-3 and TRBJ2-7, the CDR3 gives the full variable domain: GAGVSQTPSNKVTEKGKYVELRCDPISGHTALYWYRQSLGQGPEFLIYFQGTGAADDSGLPNDRFFAVRPEGSVSTLKIQRTERGDSAVYLCASSLTSAYEQYFGPGTRLTVT.

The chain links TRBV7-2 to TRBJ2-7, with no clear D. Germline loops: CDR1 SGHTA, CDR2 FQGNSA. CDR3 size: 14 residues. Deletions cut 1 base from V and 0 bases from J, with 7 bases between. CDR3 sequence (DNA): TGTGCCAGCAGCTTAGTGGTCAGCTCCTACGAGCAGTACTTC. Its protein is CASSLVVSSYEQYF.

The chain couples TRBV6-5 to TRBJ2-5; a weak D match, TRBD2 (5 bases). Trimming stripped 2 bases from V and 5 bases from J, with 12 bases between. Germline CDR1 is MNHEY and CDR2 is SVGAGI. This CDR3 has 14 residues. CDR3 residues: CASSYKGGSETQYF. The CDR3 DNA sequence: TGTGCCAGCAGTTACAAGGGTGGGAGCGAGACCCAGTACTTC.

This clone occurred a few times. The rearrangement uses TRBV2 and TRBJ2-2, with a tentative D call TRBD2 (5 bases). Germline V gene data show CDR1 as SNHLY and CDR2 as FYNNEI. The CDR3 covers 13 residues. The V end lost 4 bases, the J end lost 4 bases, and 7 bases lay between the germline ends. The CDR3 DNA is TGTGCCAGCAGTGTCACTAGCACCGGGGAGCTGTTTTTT. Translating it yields CASSVTSTGELFF.

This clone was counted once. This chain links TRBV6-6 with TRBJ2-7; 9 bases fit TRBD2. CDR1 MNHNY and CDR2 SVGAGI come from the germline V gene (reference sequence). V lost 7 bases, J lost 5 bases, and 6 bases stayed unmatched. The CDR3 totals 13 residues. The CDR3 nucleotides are TGTGCCAGCACTAATAGCGGGAGTAACGAGCAGTACTTC. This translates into CASTNSGSNEQYF.

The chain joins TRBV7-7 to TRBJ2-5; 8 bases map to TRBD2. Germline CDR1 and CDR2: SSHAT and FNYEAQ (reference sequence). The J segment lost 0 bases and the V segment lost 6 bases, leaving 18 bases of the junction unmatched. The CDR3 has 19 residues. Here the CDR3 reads CASSPGLAPLRGYQETQYF. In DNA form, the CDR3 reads TGTGCCAGCAGTCCTGGACTAGCTCCATTAAGGGGGTACCAAGAGACCCAGTACTTC.

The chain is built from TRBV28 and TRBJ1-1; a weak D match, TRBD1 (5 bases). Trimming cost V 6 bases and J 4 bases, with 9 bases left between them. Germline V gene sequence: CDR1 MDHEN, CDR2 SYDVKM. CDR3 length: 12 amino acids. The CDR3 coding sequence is TGTGCCAGCAGCCGGGGGACCACTGAAGCTTTCTTT. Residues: CASSRGTTEAFF.

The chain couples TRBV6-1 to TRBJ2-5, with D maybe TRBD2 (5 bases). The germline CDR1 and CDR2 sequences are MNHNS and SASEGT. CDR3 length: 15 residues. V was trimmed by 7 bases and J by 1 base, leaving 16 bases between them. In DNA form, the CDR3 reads TGTGCCAGCACCCGGCTGGGAGCGGCCCAAGAGACCCAGTACTTC. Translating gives CASTRLGAAQETQYF.

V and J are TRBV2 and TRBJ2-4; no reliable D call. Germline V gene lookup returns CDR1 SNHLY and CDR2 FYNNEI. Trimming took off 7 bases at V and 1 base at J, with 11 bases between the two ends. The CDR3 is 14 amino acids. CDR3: CASNLQVAKNIQYF. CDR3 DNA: TGTGCCAGCAATCTACAAGTCGCCAAAAACATTCAGTACTTC.

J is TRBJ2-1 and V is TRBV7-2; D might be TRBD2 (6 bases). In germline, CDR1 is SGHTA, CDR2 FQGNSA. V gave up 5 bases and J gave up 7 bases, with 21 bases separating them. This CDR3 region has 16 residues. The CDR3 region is CASSPSRTTIRNEQFF. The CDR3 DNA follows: TGTGCCAGCAGCCCGTCAAGGACTACCATTCGGAATGAGCAGTTCTTC.

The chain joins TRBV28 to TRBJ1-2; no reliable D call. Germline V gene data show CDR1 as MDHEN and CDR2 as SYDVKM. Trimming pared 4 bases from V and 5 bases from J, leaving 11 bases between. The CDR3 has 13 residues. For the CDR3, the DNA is TGTGCCAGCAGTTACGGCCAGGCGTATGGCTACACCTTC. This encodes CASSYGQAYGYTF.

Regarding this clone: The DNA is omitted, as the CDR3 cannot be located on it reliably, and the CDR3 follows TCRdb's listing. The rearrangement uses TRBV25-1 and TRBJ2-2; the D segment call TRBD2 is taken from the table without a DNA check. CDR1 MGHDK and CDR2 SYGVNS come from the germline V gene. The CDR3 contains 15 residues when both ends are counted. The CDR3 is CASSTSAGRTGELFF.

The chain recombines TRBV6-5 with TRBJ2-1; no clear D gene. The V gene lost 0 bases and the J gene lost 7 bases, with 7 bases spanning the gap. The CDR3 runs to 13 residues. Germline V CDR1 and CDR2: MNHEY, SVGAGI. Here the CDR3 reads CASSYSWVNEQFF. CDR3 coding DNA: TGTGCCAGCAGTTACTCTTGGGTGAATGAGCAGTTCTTC.